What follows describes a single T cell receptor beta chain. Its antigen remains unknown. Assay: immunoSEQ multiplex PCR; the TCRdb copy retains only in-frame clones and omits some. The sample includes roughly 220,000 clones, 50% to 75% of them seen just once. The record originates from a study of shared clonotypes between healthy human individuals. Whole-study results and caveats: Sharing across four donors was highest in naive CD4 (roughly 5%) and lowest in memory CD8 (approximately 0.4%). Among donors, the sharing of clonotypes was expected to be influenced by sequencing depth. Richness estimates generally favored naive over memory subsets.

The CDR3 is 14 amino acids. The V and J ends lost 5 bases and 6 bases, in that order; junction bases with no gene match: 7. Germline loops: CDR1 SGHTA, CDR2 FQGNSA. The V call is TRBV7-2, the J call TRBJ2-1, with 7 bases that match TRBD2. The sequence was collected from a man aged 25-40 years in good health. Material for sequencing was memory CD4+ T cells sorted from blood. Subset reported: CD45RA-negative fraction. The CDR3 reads CASSGRGPPNEQFF. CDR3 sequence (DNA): TGTGCCAGCAGCGGGAGGGGCCCTCCCAATGAGCAGTTCTTC.